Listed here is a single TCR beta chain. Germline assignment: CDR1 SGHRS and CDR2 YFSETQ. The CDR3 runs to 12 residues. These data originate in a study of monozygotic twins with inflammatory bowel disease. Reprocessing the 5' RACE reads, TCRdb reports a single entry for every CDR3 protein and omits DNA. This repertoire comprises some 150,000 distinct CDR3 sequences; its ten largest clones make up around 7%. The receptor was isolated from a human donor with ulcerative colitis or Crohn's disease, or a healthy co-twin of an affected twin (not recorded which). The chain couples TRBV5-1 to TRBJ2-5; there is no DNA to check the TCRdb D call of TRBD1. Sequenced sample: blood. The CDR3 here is CASRAGGETQYF.